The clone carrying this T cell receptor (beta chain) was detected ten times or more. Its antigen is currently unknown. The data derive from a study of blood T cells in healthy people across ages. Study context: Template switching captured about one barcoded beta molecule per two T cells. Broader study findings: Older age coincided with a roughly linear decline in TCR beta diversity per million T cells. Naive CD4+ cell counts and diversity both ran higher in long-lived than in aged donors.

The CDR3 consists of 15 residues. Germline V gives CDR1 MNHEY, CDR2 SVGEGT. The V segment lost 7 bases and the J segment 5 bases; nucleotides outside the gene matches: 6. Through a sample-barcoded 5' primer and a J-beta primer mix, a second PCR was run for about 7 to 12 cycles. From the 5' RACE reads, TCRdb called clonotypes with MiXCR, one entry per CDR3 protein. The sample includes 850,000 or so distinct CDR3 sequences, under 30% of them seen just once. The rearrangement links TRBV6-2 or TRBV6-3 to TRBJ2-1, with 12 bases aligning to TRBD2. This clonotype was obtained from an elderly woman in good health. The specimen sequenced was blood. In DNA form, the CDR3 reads TGTGCCAGCATTCCGCTAGCGGGGGGGGACAATGAGCAGTTCTTC. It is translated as CASIPLAGGDNEQFF.